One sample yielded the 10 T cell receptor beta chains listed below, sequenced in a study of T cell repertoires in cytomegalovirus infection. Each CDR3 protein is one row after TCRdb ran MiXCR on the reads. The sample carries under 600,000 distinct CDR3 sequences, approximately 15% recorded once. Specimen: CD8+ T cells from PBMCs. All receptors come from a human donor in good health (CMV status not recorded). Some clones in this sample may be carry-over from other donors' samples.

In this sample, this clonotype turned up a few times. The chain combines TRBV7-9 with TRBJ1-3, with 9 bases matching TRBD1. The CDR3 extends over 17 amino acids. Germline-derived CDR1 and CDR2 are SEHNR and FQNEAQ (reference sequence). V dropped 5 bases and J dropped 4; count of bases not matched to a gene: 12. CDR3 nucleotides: TGTGCCAGCAGCCAACTGGCCGGGACAGGGCTCGGAAACACCATATATTTT. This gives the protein CASSQLAGTGLGNTIYF.

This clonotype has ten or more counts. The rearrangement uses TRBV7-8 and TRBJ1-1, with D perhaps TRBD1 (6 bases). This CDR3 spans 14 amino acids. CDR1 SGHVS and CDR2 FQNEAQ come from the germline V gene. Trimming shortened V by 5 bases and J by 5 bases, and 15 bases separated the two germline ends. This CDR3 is CASSKTGANTEAFF. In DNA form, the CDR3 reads TGTGCCAGCAGCAAGACAGGAGCGAATACTGAAGCTTTCTTT. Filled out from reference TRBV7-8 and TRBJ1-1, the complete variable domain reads GAGVSQSPRYKVAKRGQDVALRCDPISGHVSLFWYQQALGQGPEFLTYFQNEAQLDKSGLPSDRFFAERPEGSVSTLKIQRTQQEDSAVYLCASSKTGANTEAFFGQGTRLTVV.

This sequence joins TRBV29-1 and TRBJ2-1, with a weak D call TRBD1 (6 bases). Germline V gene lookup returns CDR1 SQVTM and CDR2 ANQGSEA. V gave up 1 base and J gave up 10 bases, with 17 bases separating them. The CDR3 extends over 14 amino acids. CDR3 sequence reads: CSVEATNRAYEQFF. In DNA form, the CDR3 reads TGCAGCGTTGAAGCCACCAACAGGGCTTACGAGCAGTTCTTC.

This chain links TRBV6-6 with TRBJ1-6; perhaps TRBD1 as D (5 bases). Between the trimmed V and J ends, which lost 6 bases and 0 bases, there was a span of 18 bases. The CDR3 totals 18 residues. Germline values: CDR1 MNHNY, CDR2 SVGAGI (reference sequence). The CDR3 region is CASRGGSSQGSYNSPLHF. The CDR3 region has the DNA TGTGCCAGCAGGGGAGGGTCGTCCCAGGGCTCCTATAATTCACCCCTCCACTTT.

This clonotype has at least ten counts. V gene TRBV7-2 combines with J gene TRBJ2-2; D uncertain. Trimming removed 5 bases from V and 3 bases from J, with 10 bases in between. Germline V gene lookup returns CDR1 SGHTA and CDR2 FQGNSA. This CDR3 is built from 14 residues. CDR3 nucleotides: TGTGCCAGCAGCACCGGATCGTACACCGGGGAGCTGTTTTTT. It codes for CASSTGSYTGELFF.

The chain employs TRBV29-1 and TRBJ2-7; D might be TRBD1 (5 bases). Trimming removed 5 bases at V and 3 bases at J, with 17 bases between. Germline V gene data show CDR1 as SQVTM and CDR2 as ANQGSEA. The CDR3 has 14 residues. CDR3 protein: CSVILGLESYEQYF. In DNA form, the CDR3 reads TGCAGCGTTATTCTGGGGCTAGAGAGCTACGAGCAGTACTTC.

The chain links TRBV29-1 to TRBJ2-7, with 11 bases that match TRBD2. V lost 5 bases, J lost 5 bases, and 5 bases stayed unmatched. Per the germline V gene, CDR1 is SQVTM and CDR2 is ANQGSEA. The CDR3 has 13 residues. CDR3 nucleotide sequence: TGCAGCGTTCTTAGCGGGAGGGCCCACGAGCAGTACTTC. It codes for CSVLSGRAHEQYF.

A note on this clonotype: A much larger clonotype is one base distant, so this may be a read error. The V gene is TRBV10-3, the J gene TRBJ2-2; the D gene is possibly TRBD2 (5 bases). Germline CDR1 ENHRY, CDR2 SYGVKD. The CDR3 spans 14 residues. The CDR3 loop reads CAISAPQWAGDLFF. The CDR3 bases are TGTGCCATCAGTGCCCCTCAGTGGGCCGGGGATCTGTTTTTT.

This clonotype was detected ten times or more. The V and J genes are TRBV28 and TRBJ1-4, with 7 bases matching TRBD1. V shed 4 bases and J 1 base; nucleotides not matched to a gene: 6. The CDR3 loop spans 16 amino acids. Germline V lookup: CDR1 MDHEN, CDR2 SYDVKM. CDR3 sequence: CASSSKHRGTNEKLFF. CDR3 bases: TGTGCCAGCAGTTCTAAACACAGGGGAACTAATGAAAAACTGTTTTTT.

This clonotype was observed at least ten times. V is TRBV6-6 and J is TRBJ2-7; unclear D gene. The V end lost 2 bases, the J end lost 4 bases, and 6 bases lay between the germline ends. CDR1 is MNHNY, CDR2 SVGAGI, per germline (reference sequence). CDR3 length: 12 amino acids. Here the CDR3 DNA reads TGTGCCAGCAGTTACGACGGATACGAGCAGTACTTC. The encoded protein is CASSYDGYEQYF.